This T cell receptor beta chain derives from a study of T cell responses to AZD1222 COVID-19 vaccine. The protocol was immunoSEQ multiplex PCR, while the TCRdb copy is restricted to in-frame clones and leaves out a portion. The sample has some 130,000 clones, 75% to 95% seen once. Broader study findings: Baseline antibody screening turned up just a handful of seropositive AZD1222 recipients. White British donors predominated, females outnumbered males, and clonal diversity was possibly underestimated.

The CDR3 contains 15 residues. Looked up from germline, CDR1 is SGHRS and CDR2 is YFSETQ. The V gene end was trimmed by 4 bases and the J gene end by 2 bases; junction bases not matched to a gene: 3. A word on this clone: Its antigen is as yet unknown.

This receptor was identified in an adult who received the AZD1222 COVID-19 vaccine. The source was peripheral blood, collected 28 days after the second AZD1222 dose. The chain couples TRBV5-1 to TRBJ2-7; 13 bases are shared with TRBD2. CDR3 amino acids: CASSQGTSGAYEQYV. The CDR3 coding sequence is TGCGCCAGCAGCCAGGGGACTAGCGGGGCCTACGAGCAGTACGTC.